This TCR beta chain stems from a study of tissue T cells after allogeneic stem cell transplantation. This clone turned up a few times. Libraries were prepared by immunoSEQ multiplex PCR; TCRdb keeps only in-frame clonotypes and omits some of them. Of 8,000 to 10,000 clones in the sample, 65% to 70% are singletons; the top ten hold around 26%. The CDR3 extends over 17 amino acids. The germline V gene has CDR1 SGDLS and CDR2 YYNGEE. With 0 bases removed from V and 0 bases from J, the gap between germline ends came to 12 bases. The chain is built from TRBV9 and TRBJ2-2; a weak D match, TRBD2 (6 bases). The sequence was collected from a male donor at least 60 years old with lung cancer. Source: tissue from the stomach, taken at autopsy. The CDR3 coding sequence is TGTGCCAGCAGCGTAGCCCAGGGACTTTCGAACACCGGGGAGCTGTTTTTT. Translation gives CASSVAQGLSNTGELFF. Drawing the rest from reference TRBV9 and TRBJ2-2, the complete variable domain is DSGVTQTPKHLITATGQRVTLRCSPRSGDLSVYWYQQSLDQGLQFLIQYYNGEERAKGNILERFSAQQFPDLHSELNLSSLELGDSALYFCASSVAQGLSNTGELFFGEGSRLTVL.